Reported below is one TCR beta chain. RNA transcripts were the template for amplifying TCR beta CDR3 regions. The study used the HTBI primer set for a first-round RT-PCR of the TCR CDR3. TCRdb passed the multiplex PCR reads through MiXCR, listing each CDR3 protein once. This sample has some 560,000 distinct CDR3 sequences, with around a sixth found just once. This sample is drawn from a study of T cells in Graves' hyperthyroidism and ophthalmopathy. The CDR3 is 14 amino acids. The V end lost 4 bases, the J end lost 6 bases, and 13 bases lay between the germline ends. Looked up from germline, CDR1 is SGHRS and CDR2 is YFSETQ.

The chain combines TRBV5-1 with TRBJ2-2, with TRBD1 as a possible D gene (5 bases). Sequencing was done on a sample of blood. This receptor was obtained from a woman aged 25 to 45 with Graves' hyperthyroidism. CDR3 protein: CASSPGAVAGELFF. The CDR3 nucleotides read TGCGCCAGCAGCCCTGGGGCAGTCGCCGGGGAGCTGTTTTTT.